This T cell receptor beta chain was documented in a study of blood T cell repertoires in COVID-19. Looking at the study overall: Nucleic acid was either cDNA or gDNA, and it came from T cells, B-cell-depleted T cells, or PBMCs.

The CDR3 runs 14 residues. Germline V gene sequence: CDR1 MNHEY, CDR2 SVGAGI. J gave up 5 bases and V 0 bases, and 3 bases lay outside the gene matches. The authors' processing: The authors estimated nucleated cell counts from reference gene primer amplification. Sequenced by immunoSEQ multiplex PCR; TCRdb stores in-frame clones only, minus some. V and J calls and clone size are copied from that table; D and trimming were computed from the DNA. The table shows about 59,000 clones, with about 90% occurring only once. The specimen sequenced was peripheral blood. This clonotype originated in an elderly man in a cohort sampled during active COVID-19. V gene TRBV6-5 combines with J gene TRBJ1-2; 7 bases are a match to TRBD1. CDR3 sequence: CASSYSDRNYGYTF. CDR3 DNA sequence: TGTGCCAGCAGTTACTCGGACAGGAATTATGGCTACACCTTC.